This entry lists 16 T cell receptor beta chains sequenced from one sample in a study of blood T cell repertoires in COVID-19 (dated by TCRdb to between 2020 and 2021). The library was obtained by the immunoSEQ multiplex PCR assay. Not all clones reach the TCRdb copy of this immuneACCESS table, which keeps in-frame sequences only. Checked studies attribute under half of the gap to unresolved V genes and leave the rest unexplained. The sample contains 150,000 to 200,000 clones, approximately 87% of them found a single time. 3.5% to 4.5% of the sample is in the top ten clones. The sample was peripheral blood. The source is a woman aged 70 to 79 with acute or convalescent COVID-19.

The V gene is TRBV7-6, the J gene TRBJ2-5, with D possibly TRBD2 on 5 matching bases. CDR3 length: 13 amino acids. Germline V gene sequence: CDR1 SGHVS, CDR2 FNYEAQ. The ends were cut back, 7 bases at V and 8 bases at J, with 17 bases in the middle. The CDR3 loop reads CASTEDGRGTQYF. The CDR3 DNA sequence: TGTGCCAGCACCGAGGACGGCCGGGGTACCCAGTACTTC.

This chain links TRBV12-3 or TRBV12-4 with TRBJ1-2; 7 bases line up with TRBD1. The CDR3 sequence is 12 residues long. The V segment lost 5 bases and the J segment 5 bases; nucleotides outside the gene matches: 2. The CDR3 protein is CASSQQGYGYTF. The CDR3 DNA sequence: TGTGCCAGCAGTCAACAGGGGTATGGCTACACCTTC.

The gene calls are TRBV7-9 and TRBJ2-7; no clear D gene. Germline-derived CDR1 and CDR2 are SEHNR and FQNEAQ (reference sequence). Between the trimmed V and J ends, which lost 4 bases and 2 bases, there was a span of 9 bases. The CDR3 runs to 13 residues. The DNA of the CDR3 is TGTGCCAGCAGCTGGGCCGAAACCTACGAGCAGTACTTC. Translated, it gives CASSWAETYEQYF.

This sequence joins TRBV4-2 and TRBJ1-2, with D possibly being TRBD1 (5 bases). Trimming removed 2 bases at V and 4 bases at J, with 20 bases between. CDR1 and CDR2 from the germline V gene are LGHNA and YNFKEQ. The CDR3 covers 17 residues. The CDR3 reads CASSQLQRDGFSYGYTF. DNA of the CDR3: TGTGCCAGCAGCCAACTCCAGCGGGACGGCTTTTCCTATGGCTACACCTTC.

This chain links TRBV6-1 with TRBJ1-5; TRBD1 might be the D (5 bases). This CDR3 region has 13 residues. Trimming removed 3 bases at V and 6 bases at J, with 9 bases between. Germline V CDR1 and CDR2: MNHNS, SASEGT. The CDR3 region has the DNA TGTGCCAGCAGTGATATGGGGCTTCAGCCCCAGCATTTT. Protein: CASSDMGLQPQHF.

This chain joins TRBV3-1 (or the pseudogene TRBV3-2) and TRBJ1-1; the match to TRBD1 covers 10 bases. V gave up 3 bases and J gave up 7 bases; unmatched junction bases: 5. CDR1 is LGHDT, CDR2 YNNKEL, per germline (reference sequence). The CDR3 length is 14 residues. CDR3 nucleotide sequence: TGTGCCAGCAGCCAGGGACAGGGGATCGGTGAAGCTTTCTTT. Translated: CASSQGQGIGEAFF.

The chain is built from TRBV2 and TRBJ2-6; 7 bases match TRBD1. The V gene's germline CDR1 is SNHLY and CDR2 FYNNEI. The CDR3 loop spans 16 amino acids. Losses at the gene ends were 7 bases for V and 0 bases for J; bases not matched to a gene: 6. The CDR3 region is CASIGQESSGANVLTF. The DNA of the CDR3 is TGTGCCAGCATAGGACAGGAAAGCTCTGGGGCCAACGTCCTGACTTTC. Complete variable domain (other parts from reference TRBV2 and TRBJ2-6): EPEVTQTPSHQVTQMGQEVILRCVPISNHLYFYWYRQILGQKVEFLVSFYNNEISEKSEIFDDQFSVERPDGSNFTLKIRSTKLEDSAMYFCASIGQESSGANVLTFGAGSRLTVL.

This chain links TRBV6-5 with TRBJ1-5; a weak D match, TRBD1 (6 bases). Deletions cut 6 bases from V and 7 bases from J, with 16 bases between. CDR3 size: 14 residues. The germline CDR1 and CDR2 sequences are MNHEY and SVGAGI. The CDR3 protein is CASRQTGSGQPQHF. CDR3 coding DNA: TGTGCCAGCAGACAAACAGGGTCGGGCCAGCCCCAGCATTTT.

The chain has TRBV5-1 and TRBJ2-5; D unclear. The CDR3 extends over 12 amino acids. Germline V CDR1 and CDR2: SGHRS, YFSETQ. The V end was cut by 3 bases, the J end by 4 bases, with 7 bases between. Here the CDR3 reads CASSSTGETQYF. CDR3 DNA: TGCGCCAGCAGCTCCACGGGAGAGACCCAGTACTTC.

The V gene is TRBV3-1 (or the pseudogene TRBV3-2), the J gene TRBJ1-1; TRBD1 agrees at 8 bases. This CDR3 contains 15 residues. Germline CDR1 and CDR2: LGHDT and YNNKEL (reference sequence). V lost 3 bases to trimming and J lost 5 bases; unmatched junction nucleotides: 8. The CDR3 nucleotides are TGTGCCAGCAGCCAGGGCGGACAGGGAGATACTGAAGCTTTCTTT. It encodes CASSQGGQGDTEAFF.

J is TRBJ1-5 and V is TRBV28, with 11 positions matching TRBD1. The CDR3 has 20 amino acids. The germline V gene encodes CDR1 MDHEN and CDR2 SYDVKM. After removal of 7 bases from V and 1 base from J, the junction contained 18 bases not matched to a gene. The CDR3 nucleotides are TGTGCCAGCACCACTCCCCCCCCGGGACAGGGGGGTTGGAGCAATCAGCCCCAGCATTTT. Translation: CASTTPPPGQGGWSNQPQHF.

This clone is a singleton in its sample. The CDR3 protein is CASSWTGNTGELFF. CDR3 coding DNA: TGCGCCAGCAGCTGGACAGGGAACACCGGGGAGCTGTTTTTT. The chain links TRBV5-1 to TRBJ2-2, with 7 bases aligning to TRBD1. J was trimmed by 1 base and V by 3 bases; bases with no gene match: 0. CDR3 length: 14 amino acids. Germline CDR1 is SGHRS and CDR2 is YFSETQ.

The chain uses TRBV14 and TRBJ2-7, with D tentatively TRBD1 (6 bases). The CDR3 runs 15 residues. CDR1 and CDR2 (germline): SGHDN, FVKESK. Trimming stripped 0 bases from V and 0 bases from J, with 9 bases between. CDR3 residues: CASSQDARGSYEQYF. The CDR3 DNA sequence: TGTGCCAGCAGCCAAGATGCCAGGGGCTCCTACGAGCAGTACTTC.

The V gene is TRBV5-1, the J gene TRBJ1-2; D ambiguous. The CDR3 is 14 residues long. Germline loops: CDR1 SGHRS, CDR2 YFSETQ. V lost 3 bases and J lost 4, with 13 bases in between. As DNA, the CDR3 is TGCGCCAGCAGCTGGGAGGGAAGTGCCTATGGCTACACCTTC. Translating it yields CASSWEGSAYGYTF.

This clone appeared a single time. CDR3 protein: CASSKGGPPGGKYNEQFF. In nucleotides, the CDR3 is TGTGCCAGTAGTAAAGGGGGGCCCCCGGGAGGGAAATACAATGAGCAGTTCTTC. This chain connects TRBV19 to TRBJ2-1; 8 bases map to TRBD2. This CDR3 has 18 amino acids. Trimming removed 4 bases from V and 4 bases from J; junction bases left unmatched: 15. Germline CDR1 LNHDA, CDR2 SQIVND (reference sequence).

The gene calls are TRBV18 and TRBJ1-3; unclear D gene. V lost 1 base, J lost 2 bases, and 6 bases lay in between. CDR3 length equals 14 residues. Germline V gene data show CDR1 as KGHSH and CDR2 as LQKENI. In DNA form, the CDR3 reads TGTGCCAGCTCACCACAGACAACTGGAAACACCATATATTTT. Residues: CASSPQTTGNTIYF.